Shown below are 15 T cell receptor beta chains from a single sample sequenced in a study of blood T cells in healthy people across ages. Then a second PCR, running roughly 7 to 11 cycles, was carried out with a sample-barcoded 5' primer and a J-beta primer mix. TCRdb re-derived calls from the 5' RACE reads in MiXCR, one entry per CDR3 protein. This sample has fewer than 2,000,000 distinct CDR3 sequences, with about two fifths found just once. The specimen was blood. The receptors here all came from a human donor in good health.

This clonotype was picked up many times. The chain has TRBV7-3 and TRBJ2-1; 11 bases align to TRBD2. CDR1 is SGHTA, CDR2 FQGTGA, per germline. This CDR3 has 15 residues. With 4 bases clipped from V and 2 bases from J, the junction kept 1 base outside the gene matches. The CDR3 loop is CASSSGLAAYNEQFF. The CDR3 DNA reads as TGTGCCAGCAGCTCGGGACTAGCGGCCTACAATGAGCAGTTCTTC.

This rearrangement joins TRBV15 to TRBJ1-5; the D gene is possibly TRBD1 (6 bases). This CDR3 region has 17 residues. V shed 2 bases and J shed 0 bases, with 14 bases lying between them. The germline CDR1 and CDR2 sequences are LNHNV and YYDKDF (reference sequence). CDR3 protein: CATSRIMDSYSNQPQHF. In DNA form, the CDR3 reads TGTGCCACCAGCAGAATAATGGACAGCTATAGCAATCAGCCCCAGCATTTT.

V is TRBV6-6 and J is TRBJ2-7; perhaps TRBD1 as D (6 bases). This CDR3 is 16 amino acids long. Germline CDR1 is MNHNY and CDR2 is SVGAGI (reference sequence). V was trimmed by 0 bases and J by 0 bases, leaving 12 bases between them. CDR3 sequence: CASSYSTSDSSYEQYF. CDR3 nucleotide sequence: TGTGCCAGCAGTTACTCTACTTCGGACAGCTCCTACGAGCAGTACTTC.

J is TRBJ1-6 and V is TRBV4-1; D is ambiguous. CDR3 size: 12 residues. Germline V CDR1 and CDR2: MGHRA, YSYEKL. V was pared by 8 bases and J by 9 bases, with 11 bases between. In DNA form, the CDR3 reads TGCGCCAGCGGCCCCCCCCGTTCACCCCTCCACTTT. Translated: CASGPPRSPLHF.

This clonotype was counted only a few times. The CDR3 is CASSSWRLRTGGTEAFF. DNA for the CDR3: TGTGCCAGCAGCTCTTGGAGGCTCCGGACAGGGGGCACTGAAGCTTTCTTT. The chain couples TRBV5-6 to TRBJ1-1, with 10 bases lining up with TRBD1. CDR3 length equals 17 residues. Per germline, CDR1 SGHDT and CDR2 YYEEEE. V was clipped by 3 bases and J by 4 bases; unmatched bases: 12.

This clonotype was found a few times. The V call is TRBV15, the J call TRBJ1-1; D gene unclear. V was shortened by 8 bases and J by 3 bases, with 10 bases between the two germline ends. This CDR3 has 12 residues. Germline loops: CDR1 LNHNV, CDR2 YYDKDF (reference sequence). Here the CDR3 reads CATAEWDTEAFF. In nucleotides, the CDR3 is TGTGCCACCGCGGAGTGGGACACTGAAGCTTTCTTT.

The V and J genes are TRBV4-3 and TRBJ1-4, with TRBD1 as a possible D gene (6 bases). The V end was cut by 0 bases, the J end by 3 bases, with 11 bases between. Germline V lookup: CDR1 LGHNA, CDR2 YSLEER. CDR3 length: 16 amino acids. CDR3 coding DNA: TGCGCCAGCAGCCAAGATAGACAGGCCGCTAATGAAAAACTGTTTTTT. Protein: CASSQDRQAANEKLFF.

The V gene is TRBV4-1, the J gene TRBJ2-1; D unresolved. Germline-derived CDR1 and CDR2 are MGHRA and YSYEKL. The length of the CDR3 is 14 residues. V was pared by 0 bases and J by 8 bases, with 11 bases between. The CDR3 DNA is TGCGCCAGCAGCCAAGACCTAGTCCGGGATGAGCAGTTCTTC. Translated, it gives CASSQDLVRDEQFF.

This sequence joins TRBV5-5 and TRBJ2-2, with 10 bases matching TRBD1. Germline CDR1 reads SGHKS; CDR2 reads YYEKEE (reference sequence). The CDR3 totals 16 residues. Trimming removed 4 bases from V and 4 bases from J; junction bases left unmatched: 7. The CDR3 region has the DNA TGTGCCAGCAGCCACGGGACAGGGGTGAGCACCGGGGAGCTGTTTTTT. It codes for CASSHGTGVSTGELFF. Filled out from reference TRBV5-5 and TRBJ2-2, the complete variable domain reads DAGVTQSPTHLIKTRGQQVTLRCSPISGHKSVSWYQQVLGQGPQFIFQYYEKEERGRGNFPDRFSARQFPNYSSELNVNALLLGDSALYLCASSHGTGVSTGELFFGEGSRLTVL.

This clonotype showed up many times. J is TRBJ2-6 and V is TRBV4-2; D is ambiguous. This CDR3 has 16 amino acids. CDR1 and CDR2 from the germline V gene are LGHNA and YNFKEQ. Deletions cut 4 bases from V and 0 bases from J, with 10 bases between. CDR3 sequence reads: CASSPPPSSGANVLTF. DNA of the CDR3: TGTGCCAGCAGCCCCCCCCCGTCCTCTGGGGCCAACGTCCTGACTTTC.

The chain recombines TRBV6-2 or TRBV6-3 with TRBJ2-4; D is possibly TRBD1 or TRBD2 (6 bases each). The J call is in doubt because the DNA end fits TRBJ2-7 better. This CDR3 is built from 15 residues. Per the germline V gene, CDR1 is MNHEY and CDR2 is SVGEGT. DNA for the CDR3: TGTGCCAGCAGTTTGGGTGGCGGGACACTCTACGAGCAGTACTTC. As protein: CASSLGGGTLYEQYF.

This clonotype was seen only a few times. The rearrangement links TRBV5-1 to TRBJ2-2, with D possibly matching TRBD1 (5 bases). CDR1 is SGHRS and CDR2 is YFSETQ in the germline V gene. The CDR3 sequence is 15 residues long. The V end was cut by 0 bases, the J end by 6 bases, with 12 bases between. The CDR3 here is CASSLGQNRAGELFF. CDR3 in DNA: TGCGCCAGCAGCTTGGGACAGAATAGGGCCGGGGAGCTGTTTTTT.

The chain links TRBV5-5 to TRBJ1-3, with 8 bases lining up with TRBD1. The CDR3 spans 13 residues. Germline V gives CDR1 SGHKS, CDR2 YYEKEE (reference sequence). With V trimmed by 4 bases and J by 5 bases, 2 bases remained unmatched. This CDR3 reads CASSRTGRNTIYF. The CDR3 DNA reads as TGTGCCAGCAGCCGGACAGGGCGAAACACCATATATTTT.

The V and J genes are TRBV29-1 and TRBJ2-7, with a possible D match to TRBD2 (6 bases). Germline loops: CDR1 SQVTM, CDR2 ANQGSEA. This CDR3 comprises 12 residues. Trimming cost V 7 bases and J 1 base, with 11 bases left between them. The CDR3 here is CSAGGVSYEQYF. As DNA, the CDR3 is TGCAGCGCCGGGGGTGTTTCCTACGAGCAGTACTTC.

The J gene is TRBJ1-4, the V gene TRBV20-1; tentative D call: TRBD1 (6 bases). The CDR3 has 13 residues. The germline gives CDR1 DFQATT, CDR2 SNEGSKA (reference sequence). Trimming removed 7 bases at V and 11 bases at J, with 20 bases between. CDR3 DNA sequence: TGCAGTGGGCGAGTCGGGGGGCGAGGGAAACTGTTTTTT. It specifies CSGRVGGRGKLFF.